Below are 26 T cell receptor beta chains sequenced from a single sample in a study of blood T cells in healthy people across ages. Alongside a J-beta primer mix, a sample-barcoded 5' primer served in a second PCR lasting roughly 7 to 12 cycles. In TCRdb, the 5' RACE reads were re-called with MiXCR into one record per CDR3 protein. Of fewer than 800,000 distinct CDR3 sequences detected, 20% to 30% appear once; the ten largest clones hold roughly a tenth. These sequences were also reported in another study, on T cells of mothers and their children.

The sample taken for sequencing was blood. These TCRs come from a boy aged 5-17 years in good health.

The rearrangement uses TRBV28 and TRBJ1-2; 9 nucleotides match TRBD1. The CDR3 extends over 15 amino acids. Germline lookup yields CDR1 MDHEN and CDR2 SYDVKM. J lost 7 bases, V lost 3 bases, and 9 bases had no gene match. The CDR3 nucleotides read TGTGCCAGCAGTTTCCGCAGACAGGGGGGGTCTGGCTACACCTTC. Its protein product is CASSFRRQGGSGYTF.

This clonotype was picked up a small number of times. The gene calls are TRBV29-1 and TRBJ1-5; 9 nucleotides align to TRBD1. The CDR3 has 15 residues. V was pared by 6 bases and J by 3 bases, with 9 bases of the junction left unmatched. Germline values: CDR1 SQVTM, CDR2 ANQGSEA. Here the CDR3 reads CSVVMTGGYNQPQHF. The CDR3 coding sequence is TGCAGCGTAGTTATGACAGGGGGTTACAATCAGCCCCAGCATTTT.

The chain links TRBV29-1 to TRBJ2-6, with 7 nucleotides matching TRBD1. Looked up from germline, CDR1 is SQVTM and CDR2 is ANQGSEA. CDR3 length: 16 amino acids. V was clipped by 4 bases and J by 0 bases; unmatched bases: 6. The CDR3 here is CSVGDRASSGANVLTF. The CDR3 DNA follows: TGCAGCGTTGGCGACAGGGCTAGCTCTGGGGCCAACGTCCTGACTTTC.

The chain joins TRBV24-1 to TRBJ2-3, with 8 nucleotides matching TRBD2. Germline values: CDR1 KGHDR, CDR2 SFDVKD. Germline trimming cut 4 bases from V and 6 bases from J; bases unmatched to any gene: 8. CDR3 length: 15 residues. The CDR3 here is CATSDAGLAMDTQYF. The CDR3 region has the DNA TGTGCCACCAGTGACGCCGGACTAGCTATGGATACGCAGTATTTT.

This chain uses TRBV7-8 with TRBJ2-3; the D gene is possibly TRBD2 (6 bases). Germline V gene sequence: CDR1 SGHVS, CDR2 FQNEAQ. Trimming pared 5 bases from V and 0 bases from J, leaving 18 bases between. This CDR3 has 17 amino acids. Here the CDR3 reads CASSNWLGGTSTDTQYF. The CDR3 DNA is TGTGCCAGCAGCAACTGGCTGGGAGGAACTAGCACAGATACGCAGTATTTT.

A few counts support this clonotype. This sequence joins TRBV20-1 and TRBJ2-5, with 8 bases matching TRBD1. J lost 5 bases, V lost 2 bases, and 7 bases had no gene match. CDR1 is DFQATT, CDR2 SNEGSKA, per germline (reference sequence). CDR3 size: 14 residues. The CDR3 reads CSARHWTGRETQYF. In DNA, the CDR3 is TGCAGTGCTAGACACTGGACAGGGAGGGAGACCCAGTACTTC.

The V call is TRBV24-1, the J call TRBJ2-5; 9 positions agree with TRBD2. Near its end, the DNA agrees better with TRBJ2-1, so the J call may be wrong. The CDR3 extends over 14 amino acids. Germline V gene data show CDR1 as KGHDR and CDR2 as SFDVKD. The CDR3 DNA sequence: TGTGCCACCAGTTCCGGGGCTAGCGGGGACGAGCAGTTCTTC. Translated, it gives CATSSGASGDEQFF.

The chain employs TRBV28 and TRBJ2-5; no clear D. The end of the DNA aligns better with TRBJ2-7, so the J call may be wrong. CDR1 and CDR2 (germline): MDHEN, SYDVKM. The length of the CDR3 is 15 residues. This chain's CDR3 is CASSPRLLTAYEQYF. The CDR3 DNA is TGTGCCAGCAGCCCCAGGCTTCTTACCGCCTACGAGCAGTACTTC.

The chain carries TRBV3-1 and TRBJ2-5; 11 bases match TRBD2. Losses at the gene ends were 6 bases for V and 6 bases for J; bases not matched to a gene: 3. This CDR3 is 13 amino acids long. Per germline, CDR1 LGHDT and CDR2 YNNKEL (reference sequence). The CDR3, as DNA: TGTGCCAGCAGTACTAGCGGGAGACAGACCCAGTACTTC. Protein product: CASSTSGRQTQYF.

The CDR3: CASSYHLAGGTLNEQFF. In DNA form, the CDR3 reads TGTGCCAGCAGTTACCATCTAGCGGGGGGGACCCTCAATGAGCAGTTCTTC. This sequence joins TRBV6-2 or TRBV6-3 and TRBJ2-1; 12 positions agree with TRBD2. Germline V lookup: CDR1 MNHEY, CDR2 SVGEGT. Trimming cost V 2 bases and J 6 bases; bases outside gene matches: 8. The CDR3 runs to 17 residues.

V gene TRBV28 combines with J gene TRBJ2-7; 12 positions match TRBD2. Germline-derived CDR1 and CDR2 are MDHEN and SYDVKM. CDR3 size: 13 residues. The V segment lost 6 bases and the J segment 7 bases; nucleotides outside the gene matches: 4. CDR3 region: CASRTSGSEEQYF. Here the CDR3 DNA reads TGTGCCAGCAGGACTAGCGGGAGCGAAGAGCAGTACTTC.

The genes are TRBV13 and TRBJ2-1; 11 nucleotides agree with TRBD2. J lost 7 bases, V lost 5 bases, and 10 bases had no gene match. Germline assignment: CDR1 PRHDT and CDR2 FYEKMQ (reference sequence). CDR3 length: 16 residues. The CDR3 loop is CASSPLTSGRGNEQFF. Here the CDR3 DNA reads TGTGCCAGCAGCCCCCTAACTAGCGGGAGAGGGAATGAGCAGTTCTTC.

This clonotype was counted many times. The gene calls are TRBV6-1 and TRBJ2-5; 10 nucleotides agree with TRBD2. This CDR3 comprises 15 residues. The V gene end was trimmed by 3 bases and the J gene end by 5 bases; junction bases not matched to a gene: 6. CDR1 is MNHNS, CDR2 SASEGT, per germline. CDR3 loop: CASSELAGEQETQYF. CDR3 nucleotide sequence: TGTGCCAGCAGTGAGCTAGCGGGAGAACAGGAGACCCAGTACTTC.

The chain links TRBV3-1 to TRBJ2-7, with TRBD1 identical over 7 bases. In germline, CDR1 is LGHDT, CDR2 YNNKEL (reference sequence). Germline trimming cut 0 bases from V and 2 bases from J; bases unmatched to any gene: 4. CDR3 length: 15 amino acids. The CDR3: CASSQDTGATYEQYF. As DNA, the CDR3 is TGTGCCAGCAGCCAAGATACAGGGGCAACCTACGAGCAGTACTTC.

This chain links TRBV11-2 with TRBJ2-7, with TRBD2 as a possible D gene (6 bases). This CDR3 comprises 14 residues. Trimming removed 7 bases from V and 6 bases from J, with 19 bases in between. Germline lookup yields CDR1 SGHAT and CDR2 FQNNGV. CDR3 DNA: TGTGCCAGCACCCTACAAGCCTTGGGAGGCGAGCAGTACTTC. It is translated as CASTLQALGGEQYF.

The DNA for the CDR3 is TGTGCCAGCAGCCCCACTCTGGGTCCCTACAATGAGCAGTTCTTC. It specifies CASSPTLGPYNEQFF. The V and J genes are TRBV7-3 and TRBJ2-5; D unclear. The J call is uncertain, as TRBJ2-1 better fits the DNA end. CDR3 length: 15 amino acids. Germline values: CDR1 SGHTA, CDR2 FQGTGA.

V usage is TRBV29-1 and J usage is TRBJ1-1; D is unresolved. CDR1 SQVTM and CDR2 ANQGSEA come from the germline V gene. CDR3 length equals 14 residues. Trimming removed 6 bases from V and 6 bases from J, with 20 bases in between. CDR3 in amino acids: CSVILVAGGPEAFF. Written as DNA, the CDR3 is TGCAGCGTGATCCTAGTCGCGGGCGGCCCTGAAGCTTTCTTT.

The chain uses TRBV15 and TRBJ2-2; 9 bases map to TRBD1. This CDR3 has 14 residues. The junction had 4 bases not matched to a gene; V was cut back by 6 bases and J by 5 bases. Germline V gives CDR1 LNHNV, CDR2 YYDKDF (reference sequence). For the CDR3, the DNA is TGTGCCACCAGGTCCGGGACAGGGACCGGGGAGCTGTTTTTT. Protein: CATRSGTGTGELFF.

This clonotype was counted a few times. The chain employs TRBV9 and TRBJ1-3, with a tentative D call TRBD1 (5 bases). Germline V lookup: CDR1 SGDLS, CDR2 YYNGEE. The CDR3 runs to 13 residues. V was shortened by 7 bases and J by 6 bases, with 14 bases between the two germline ends. The CDR3 is CASSAGLENTIYF. CDR3 nucleotide sequence: TGTGCCAGCTCCGCGGGACTCGAAAACACCATATATTTT. Drawing the rest from reference TRBV9 and TRBJ1-3, the complete variable domain is DSGVTQTPKHLITATGQRVTLRCSPRSGDLSVYWYQQSLDQGLQFLIQYYNGEERAKGNILERFSAQQFPDLHSELNLSSLELGDSALYFCASSAGLENTIYFGEGSWLTVV.

The chain employs TRBV20-1 and TRBJ2-1, with TRBD1 matching over 11 bases. The CDR3 sequence is 15 residues long. The germline CDR1 and CDR2 sequences are DFQATT and SNEGSKA (reference sequence). Trimming at V came to 0 bases and at J to 7 bases, leaving 5 bases not matched to a gene. CDR3 sequence reads: CSARDLGQGANEQFF. In DNA form, the CDR3 reads TGCAGTGCTAGAGATCTTGGACAGGGGGCGAATGAGCAGTTCTTC.

In its sample, this clonotype was seen a few times. The DNA for the CDR3 is TGTGCCAGCATAAGTAGGGCTGGGGAGCAGTACTTC. Encoded protein: CASISRAGEQYF. This rearrangement joins TRBV7-6 to TRBJ2-5; TRBD2 is a possible D gene (5 bases). Trimming took 7 bases from V and 11 from J, leaving 17 bases between them. From germline, CDR1 is SGHVS and CDR2 FNYEAQ. The CDR3 sequence is 12 residues long.

The V gene is TRBV7-2, the J gene TRBJ2-7; D is possibly TRBD2 (6 bases). Trimming left V 0 bases short and J 5 bases short, with 8 bases between. Germline V gene lookup returns CDR1 SGHTA and CDR2 FQGNSA. The CDR3 spans 13 residues. The CDR3 DNA sequence: TGTGCCAGCAGCTTAGCATGGGAGGACGAGCAGTACTTC. It yields the protein CASSLAWEDEQYF.

The genes are TRBV9 and TRBJ1-1; D is perhaps TRBD1 (6 bases). The CDR3 is 15 residues long. Trimming took off 4 bases at V and 4 bases at J, with 17 bases between the two ends. Per germline, CDR1 SGDLS and CDR2 YYNGEE. The CDR3 sequence: CASSQSGQSFTEAFF. In nucleotides, the CDR3 is TGTGCCAGCAGCCAATCTGGACAGTCTTTCACTGAAGCTTTCTTT.

A note on this clonotype: Here the CDR3 omits its conserved ending phenylalanine or tryptophan, so a read error is the likely source. This chain uses TRBV29-1 with TRBJ2-6, with D maybe TRBD1 (6 bases). Germline CDR1 and CDR2: SQVTM and ANQGSEA. Trimming removed 5 bases from V and 4 bases from J, with 9 bases in between. This CDR3 is built from 13 residues. CDR3: CSVTGTGANVLTS. In nucleotides, the CDR3 is TGCAGCGTTACAGGGACCGGGGCCAACGTCCTGACTTCC.

The sample holds a few counts of this clonotype. The chain uses TRBV21-1 and TRBJ1-6; the table's TRBD1 call for D was not verified on the DNA. TRBV21-1 is described as a pseudogene. The CDR3 covers 20 residues. This CDR3 is CASSKQDLRQGATPISPLHF. The CDR3 bases are TGTGCCAGCAGCAAACAAGATTTGAGACAGGGTGCAACCCCAATTTCACCCCTCCACTTT.

A note on this clonotype: At one of its ends the junction is not consistent with the germline gene, which may arise from a read error. The chain joins TRBV19 to TRBJ1-1; no definite D call. The CDR3 totals 14 residues. Germline V gene data show CDR1 as LNHDA and CDR2 as SQIVND (reference sequence). The CDR3 loop is CASSSKPIDTEAFF. The CDR3 bases are TGTGCCAGCAGTAGTAAGCCGATAGACACTGAAGCTTTCTTT.